The present T cell receptor beta chain was sequenced within a study of T cell repertoires in cytomegalovirus infection. TCRdb reprocessed the reads via MiXCR and lists one record per CDR3 protein. The table records 650,000 to 900,000 distinct CDR3 sequences, around a third of them present only once. This clonotype was picked up a small number of times. Its antigen is currently unknown. The CDR3 totals 14 residues. The V and J ends lost 6 bases and 1 base respectively, with 12 bases between them. Looked up from germline, CDR1 is MNHNY and CDR2 is SVGAGI (reference sequence). The chain carries TRBV6-6 and TRBJ1-1, with unresolved D. The sequences come from cultured CD8+ T cells from PBMCs, collected from culture after CMV antigen stimulation. This receptor was taken from a human donor in good health (CMV status not recorded). Some clones in this sample may be carry-over from other donors' samples. The CDR3 region is CASRDKRRNTEAFF. The CDR3, as DNA: TGTGCCAGCAGAGATAAGAGGAGGAACACTGAAGCTTTCTTT.